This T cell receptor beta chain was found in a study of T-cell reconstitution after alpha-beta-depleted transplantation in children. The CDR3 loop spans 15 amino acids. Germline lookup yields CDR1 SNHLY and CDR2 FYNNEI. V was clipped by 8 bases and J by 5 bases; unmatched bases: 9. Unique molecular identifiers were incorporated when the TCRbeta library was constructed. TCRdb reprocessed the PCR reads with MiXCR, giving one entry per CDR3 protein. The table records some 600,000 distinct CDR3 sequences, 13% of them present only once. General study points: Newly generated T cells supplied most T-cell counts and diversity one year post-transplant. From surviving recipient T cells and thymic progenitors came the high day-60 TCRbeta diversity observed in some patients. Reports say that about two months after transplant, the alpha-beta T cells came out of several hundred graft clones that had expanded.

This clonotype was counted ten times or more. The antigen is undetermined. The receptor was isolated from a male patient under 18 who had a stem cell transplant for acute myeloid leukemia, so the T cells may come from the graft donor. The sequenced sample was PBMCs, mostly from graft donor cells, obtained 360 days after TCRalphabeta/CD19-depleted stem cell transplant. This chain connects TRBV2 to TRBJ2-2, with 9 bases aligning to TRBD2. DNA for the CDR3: TGTGCCAGCGAAGGTCCTAGCGGGAAAACCGGGGAGCTGTTTTTT. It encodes CASEGPSGKTGELFF.